Below are 12 T cell receptor beta chains sequenced from a single sample in a study of shared clonotypes between healthy human individuals. This table comes from immunoSEQ multiplex PCR, and its TCRdb copy is limited to in-frame clones, with some not included. Of about 2.3 million clones listed, approximately 93% are singletons. Sequenced material: naive CD4+ T cells from PBMCs. Subset of the sample: CD45RA+ positively selected. These receptors were obtained from a man younger than 35 in good health. Some clones in this sample may be carry-over from other donors' samples.

The rearrangement joins TRBV11-2 to TRBJ2-7; no definite D call. V gave up 7 bases and J gave up 6 bases, with 22 bases separating them. The CDR3 totals 15 residues. Looked up from germline, CDR1 is SGHAT and CDR2 is FQNNGV. The CDR3, as DNA: TGTGCCAGCACCTTCTCCGCGTCGGCCGGTGGCGAGCAGTACTTC. Translated: CASTFSASAGGEQYF. Together with reference TRBV11-2 and TRBJ2-7, the CDR3 gives the full variable domain: EAGVAQSPRYKIIEKRQSVAFWCNPISGHATLYWYQQILGQGPKLLIQFQNNGVVDDSQLPKDRFSAERLKGVDSTLKIQPAKLEDSAVYLCASTFSASAGGEQYFGPGTRLTVT.

The chain combines TRBV28 with TRBJ1-5; 9 bases map to TRBD1. The CDR3 totals 16 residues. The germline gives CDR1 MDHEN, CDR2 SYDVKM. V trimming: 4 bases; J trimming: 4 bases; junction bases outside the gene matches: 8. The CDR3 reads CASSWGDRVINQPQHF. The CDR3 bases are TGTGCCAGCAGTTGGGGGGACAGGGTGATAAATCAGCCCCAGCATTTT.

The chain uses TRBV9 and TRBJ2-6; tentatively, D is TRBD2 (5 bases). Trimming stripped 2 bases from V and 2 bases from J, with 8 bases between. CDR1 and CDR2 (germline): SGDLS, YYNGEE. The CDR3 covers 15 residues. The CDR3 DNA is TGTGCCAGCAGCGTTATCGGGGCTGGGGCCAACGTCCTGACTTTC. Translation: CASSVIGAGANVLTF.

The chain links TRBV28 to TRBJ2-3; D remains unclear. V lost 1 base, J lost 0 bases, and 14 bases lay in between. Per the germline V gene, CDR1 is MDHEN and CDR2 is SYDVKM. This CDR3 region has 17 residues. CDR3 sequence: CASSLYLLGDSTDTQYF. CDR3 coding DNA: TGTGCCAGCAGTTTATACCTACTCGGAGATAGCACAGATACGCAGTATTTT.

The gene calls are TRBV2 and TRBJ2-4; D is unclear. Trimming pared 5 bases from V and 8 bases from J, leaving 13 bases between. Germline V gene sequence: CDR1 SNHLY, CDR2 FYNNEI. This CDR3 spans 13 amino acids. CDR3 in DNA: TGTGCCAGCAGTCCCCAGACCTACGACATTCAGTACTTC. Protein: CASSPQTYDIQYF. Together with reference TRBV2 and TRBJ2-4, the CDR3 gives the full variable domain: EPEVTQTPSHQVTQMGQEVILRCVPISNHLYFYWYRQILGQKVEFLVSFYNNEISEKSEIFDDQFSVERPDGSNFTLKIRSTKLEDSAMYFCASSPQTYDIQYFGAGTRLSVL.

The V call is TRBV5-1, the J call TRBJ2-1; possibly TRBD1 for D (6 bases). V shed 4 bases and J shed 7 bases, with 15 bases lying between them. Germline values: CDR1 SGHRS, CDR2 YFSETQ. CDR3 length: 14 residues. This CDR3 reads CASSPDPRGNEQFF. DNA of the CDR3: TGCGCCAGCAGCCCGGATCCGAGGGGGAATGAGCAGTTCTTC.

CDR3 coding DNA: TGTGCCTGGGAAACCGGGACGGGAGGTAAGGAGCAGTACTTC. Amino acids: CAWETGTGGKEQYF. The V call is TRBV30, the J call TRBJ2-5; 7 bases fit TRBD2. Germline loops: CDR1 GTSNPN, CDR2 SVGIG (reference sequence). The CDR3 sequence is 14 residues long. The ends lost 5 bases at V and 11 bases at J; junction bases unmatched: 17.

The chain recombines TRBV7-3 with TRBJ1-1; TRBD1 might be the D (6 bases). Trimming removed 4 bases from V and 4 bases from J, with 16 bases in between. CDR1 and CDR2 (germline): SGHTA, FQGTGA. The CDR3 has 15 amino acids. The CDR3 protein is CASSSGRGQSTEAFF. CDR3 bases: TGTGCCAGCAGCTCGGGCCGGGGGCAGAGCACTGAAGCTTTCTTT.

The CDR3: CASSGGFSSTDTQYF. CDR3 sequence (DNA): TGTGCCAGCAGTGGAGGCTTCTCAAGCACAGATACGCAGTATTTT. The V gene is TRBV6-4, the J gene TRBJ2-3; D not resolved. The CDR3 is 15 amino acids. The V gene's germline CDR1 is MRHNA and CDR2 SNTAGT. V dropped 4 bases and J dropped 0 bases, with 11 bases sitting between them.

The V call is TRBV6-5, the J call TRBJ1-5; D ambiguous. CDR1 and CDR2 (germline): MNHEY, SVGAGI. Trimming stripped 0 bases from V and 4 bases from J, with 7 bases between. The CDR3 sequence is 14 residues long. CDR3 sequence: CASSYSFGNQPQHF. DNA of the CDR3: TGTGCCAGCAGTTACTCGTTTGGGAATCAGCCCCAGCATTTT.

This chain joins TRBV19 and TRBJ2-1; possible D gene TRBD2, 6 bases. Deletions cut 1 base from V and 2 bases from J, with 12 bases between. Germline CDR1 is LNHDA and CDR2 is SQIVND (reference sequence). The CDR3 has 16 residues. CDR3 nucleotide sequence: TGTGCCAGTAGTATAGCGGGGAGGCAGGCCTACAATGAGCAGTTCTTC. As protein: CASSIAGRQAYNEQFF.

The chain is built from TRBV27 and TRBJ1-4; TRBD1 aligns across 7 bases. Germline V lookup: CDR1 MNHEY, CDR2 SMNVEV (reference sequence). V gave up 0 bases and J gave up 5 bases; unmatched junction bases: 9. This CDR3 spans 17 amino acids. The CDR3 DNA reads TGTGCCAGCAGTTTATCAAGGACAGGCGGCCCAAATGAAAAACTGTTTTTT. It is translated as CASSLSRTGGPNEKLFF.